The rows below give T cell receptor beta chains drawn from one sample of a study of blood T cell repertoires in COVID-19. The data were produced by immunoSEQ multiplex PCR, yet TCRdb's version contains in-frame clones alone and is incomplete. The sample holds approximately 280,000 clones, 70% to 90% seen once. Source material: peripheral blood. The receptor set was obtained from a woman in her 70s with acute or convalescent COVID-19. Both conserved end residues are part of each CDR3. Each record gives: D gene, V gene, J gene, clone size, CDR3 protein, CDR3 DNA. D genes are given only for firm matches. Clone size appears in some rows only: once, few, many, or a class for an expanded clone.

.,TRBV11-3,TRBJ2-2,.,CASSLGWSTGELFF,TGTGCCAGCAGCTTAGGTTGGAGCACCGGGGAGCTGTTTTTT
.,TRBV5-6,TRBJ1-1,.,CASSFWGDTEAFF,TGTGCCAGCAGCTTCTGGGGGGACACTGAAGCTTTCTTT
.,TRBV19,TRBJ1-1,once,CASSIWQGGDTEAFF,TGTGCCAGTAGTATTTGGCAGGGCGGCGACACTGAAGCTTTCTTT
TRBD2,TRBV10-3,TRBJ2-1,.,CARGGEQFF,TGTGCCCGCGGGGGGGAGCAGTTCTTC
.,TRBV19,TRBJ1-1,.,CASSIRAGPTEAFF,TGTGCCAGTAGTATACGGGCAGGGCCGACTGAAGCTTTCTTT
.,TRBV5-5,TRBJ1-4,.,CASSLVGAESEKLFF,TGTGCCAGCAGCTTGGTGGGGGCTGAGTCTGAAAAACTGTTTTTT
TRBD2,TRBV7-9,TRBJ2-1,.,CASSSSLAGGYNEQFF,TGTGCCAGCAGCTCATCGTTGGCGGGGGGCTACAATGAGCAGTTCTTC
.,TRBV5-1,TRBJ2-1,once,CASSLPLYNEQFF,TGCGCCAGCAGCTTGCCCTTATACAATGAGCAGTTCTTC
.,TRBV11-2,TRBJ1-2,.,CASSLDPGRGYTF,TGTGCCAGCAGCTTAGATCCGGGGAGAGGCTACACCTTC
.,TRBV3-1/TRBV3-2,TRBJ2-5,.,CASSQEPGEETQYF,TGTGCCAGCAGCCAAGAGCCCGGGGAAGAGACCCAGTACTTC
TRBD1,TRBV15,TRBJ1-1,.,CATSSIRGRTEAFF,TGTGCCACCAGCAGCATCAGGGGGAGAACTGAAGCTTTCTTT
TRBD2,TRBV6-2/TRBV6-3,TRBJ2-3,.,CASSYNSGGRTDTQYF,TGTGCCAGCAGTTACAACAGCGGGGGGCGAACAGATACGCAGTATTTT
.,TRBV14,TRBJ1-6,.,CASSPKGGGGNSPLHF,TGTGCCAGCAGCCCGAAGGGGGGGGGTGGCAATTCACCCCTCCACTTT
.,TRBV2,TRBJ1-2,.,CASSTGSGVYGYTF,TGTGCCAGCAGTACGGGATCGGGTGTATATGGCTACACCTTC
.,TRBV12-3/TRBV12-4,TRBJ1-2,.,CASSLSRRGYTF,TGTGCCAGCAGTTTGTCCAGGCGCGGCTACACCTTC
.,TRBV5-1,TRBJ2-6,.,CASSSSGLLSGANVLTF,TGCGCCAGCAGCTCCTCGGGACTCCTCTCTGGGGCCAACGTCCTGACTTTC
.,TRBV7-9,TRBJ2-1,.,CASSAIQVGSNEQFF,TGTGCCAGCAGCGCTATACAGGTCGGGAGCAATGAGCAGTTCTTC
.,TRBV10-3,TRBJ1-6,.,CAISESDNSPLHF,TGTGCCATCAGTGAGTCGGACAACTCACCCCTCCACTTT
.,TRBV2,TRBJ2-5,.,CASSNSEGETQYF,TGTGCCAGCAGTAACTCGGAGGGGGAGACCCAGTACTTC
.,TRBV27,TRBJ1-1,.,CASSLYGVPPNTEAFF,TGTGCCAGCAGTTTATACGGGGTCCCCCCAAACACTGAAGCTTTCTTT
TRBD2,TRBV5-1,TRBJ2-1,.,CASSQIPQVRGYNEQFF,TGCGCCAGCAGCCAGATCCCACAGGTGCGGGGGTACAATGAGCAGTTCTTC
.,TRBV7-2,TRBJ1-3,.,CASSPEVAFSGNTIYF,TGTGCCAGCAGCCCCGAGGTTGCCTTCTCCGGAAACACCATATATTTT
.,TRBV6-1,TRBJ2-1,.,CASSEAGGRYNEQFF,TGTGCCAGCAGTGAAGCCGGGGGGCGTTACAATGAGCAGTTCTTC
.,TRBV12-3/TRBV12-4,TRBJ2-5,.,CASAIAPETQYF,TGTGCCAGCGCAATAGCTCCCGAGACCCAGTACTTC
.,TRBV18,TRBJ2-1,.,CASSPPRAIYGNEQFF,TGTGCCAGCTCACCACCGAGAGCAATTTACGGCAATGAGCAGTTCTTC
.,TRBV10-2,TRBJ1-1,.,CASRMTGLNTEAFF,TGCGCCAGCAGGATGACAGGACTTAACACTGAAGCTTTCTTT
.,TRBV5-1,TRBJ1-4,.,CASSREGAANEKLFF,TGCGCCAGCAGCCGGGAGGGTGCGGCTAATGAAAAACTGTTTTTT
.,TRBV7-3,TRBJ2-1,.,CASSLTAWDTKQFF,TGTGCCAGCAGCTTAACAGCGTGGGACACTAAGCAGTTCTTC
.,TRBV4-1,TRBJ2-7,.,CASSQGTELSYEQYF,TGCGCCAGCAGCCAAGGCACAGAGCTCTCCTACGAGCAGTACTTC
.,TRBV18,TRBJ1-1,.,CASSHMNTEAFF,TGTGCCAGCTCACATATGAACACTGAAGCTTTCTTT
.,TRBV6-5,TRBJ1-1,few,CASSYSRGGTEAFF,TGTGCCAGCAGTTACTCGCGGGGGGGAACTGAAGCTTTCTTT
TRBD1,TRBV3-1/TRBV3-2,TRBJ1-1,.,CASSLRDRGGNTEAFF,TGTGCCAGCAGCCTCCGGGACAGGGGCGGGAACACTGAAGCTTTCTTT